This TCR beta chain was found in a study of blood T cell repertoires in COVID-19. Looking at the study overall: The United States, Italy and Spain provided the acute and convalescent COVID-19 samples.

Self-reported history from a screening survey and questionnaire set each donor's cohort. The recovered donors of Cohort 3 showed two negative PCRs, clearance, or symptom resolution. Sequencing used immunoSEQ multiplex PCR; TCRdb keeps in-frame clones, though not all of them. The table has over 400,000 clones, around 85% seen once; the top ten hold just over 8%. The CDR3 has 14 amino acids. After removal of 0 bases from V and 8 bases from J, the junction contained 4 bases not matched to a gene. Looked up from germline, CDR1 is MGHDK and CDR2 is SYGVNS. The J gene is TRBJ1-2, the V gene TRBV25-1; 9 bases agree with TRBD1. The sample consisted of PBMCs or T cells enriched from blood (not recorded which). The sequence was obtained from a woman aged 55 to 70 who had recovered from COVID-19. The CDR3: CASSEYGTGRGYTF. DNA for the CDR3: TGTGCCAGCAGTGAATATGGGACAGGGAGGGGCTACACCTTC.